This T cell receptor beta chain is drawn from a study of cytomegalovirus exposure and HLA in healthy donors. CDR1 is MNHNS, CDR2 SASEGT, per germline. The germline V and J ends were trimmed by 1 base and 1 base, with 7 bases remaining between them. There are 15 residues in the CDR3. The primer mix had 60 Vbeta and 13 Jbeta primers. TCRdb's table, derived via immunoSEQ multiplex PCR, lists solely in-frame clones and lacks some. The sample records under 140,000 clones, around 80% being singletons. The chain is built from TRBV6-1 and TRBJ2-2; possibly TRBD2 for D (5 bases). The source material was PBMCs. The origin of this receptor is a man aged 25 to 40 in good health and CMV-seropositive. The CDR3 here is CASSEDSVNTGELFF. The CDR3 DNA is TGTGCCAGCAGTGAAGATAGCGTGAACACCGGGGAGCTGTTTTTT.